This T cell receptor beta chain emerged from a study of T cell changes during pregnancy in multiple sclerosis. TCRdb's copy holds only in-frame clones and misses some; the assay was immunoSEQ multiplex PCR. The table includes 55,000 to 70,000 clones, 90% detected once. Germline CDR1 and CDR2: SNHLY and FYNNEI. The CDR3 runs to 13 residues. V lost 4 bases to trimming and J lost 7 bases; unmatched junction nucleotides: 3. The receptor was isolated from a female donor in good health, enrolled as a control in a pregnancy study. This specimen was peripheral blood, taken in the first trimester of pregnancy. The genes are TRBV2 and TRBJ1-2; 10 bases line up with TRBD1. The CDR3 spells CASSGDRGLGYTF. As DNA, the CDR3 is TGTGCCAGCAGTGGCGACAGGGGGCTTGGCTACACCTTC.